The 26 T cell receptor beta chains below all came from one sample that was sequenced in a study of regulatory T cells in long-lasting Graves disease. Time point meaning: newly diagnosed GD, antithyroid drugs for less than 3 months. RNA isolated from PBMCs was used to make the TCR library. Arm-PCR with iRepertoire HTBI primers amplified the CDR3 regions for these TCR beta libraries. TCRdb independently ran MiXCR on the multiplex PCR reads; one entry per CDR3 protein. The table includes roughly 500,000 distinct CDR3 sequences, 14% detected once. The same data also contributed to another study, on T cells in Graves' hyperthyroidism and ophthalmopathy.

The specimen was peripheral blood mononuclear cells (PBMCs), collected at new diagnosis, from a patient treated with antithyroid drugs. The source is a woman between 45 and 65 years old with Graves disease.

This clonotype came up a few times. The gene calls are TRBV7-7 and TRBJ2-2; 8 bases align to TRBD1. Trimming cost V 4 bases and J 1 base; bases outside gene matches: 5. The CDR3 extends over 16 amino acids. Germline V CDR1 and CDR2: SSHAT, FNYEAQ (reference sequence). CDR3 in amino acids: CASSSSTGGNTGELFF. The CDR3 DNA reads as TGTGCCAGCAGCTCCAGCACAGGGGGGAACACCGGGGAGCTGTTTTTT.

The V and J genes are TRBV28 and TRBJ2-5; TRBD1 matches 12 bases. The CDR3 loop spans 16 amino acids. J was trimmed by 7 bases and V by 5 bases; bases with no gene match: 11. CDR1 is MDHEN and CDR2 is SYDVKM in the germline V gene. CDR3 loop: CASSKGQGALDGTQYF. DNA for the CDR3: TGTGCCAGCAGTAAGGGACAGGGGGCACTAGATGGGACCCAGTACTTC.

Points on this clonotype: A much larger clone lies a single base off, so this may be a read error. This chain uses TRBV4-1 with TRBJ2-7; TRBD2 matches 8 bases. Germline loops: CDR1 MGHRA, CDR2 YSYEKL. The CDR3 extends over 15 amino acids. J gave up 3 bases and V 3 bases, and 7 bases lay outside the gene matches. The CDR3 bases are TGCGCCAGCAGCCAGACCAAGGGGACTAGCTACGAGCAGTACTTC. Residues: CASSQTKGTSYEQYF.

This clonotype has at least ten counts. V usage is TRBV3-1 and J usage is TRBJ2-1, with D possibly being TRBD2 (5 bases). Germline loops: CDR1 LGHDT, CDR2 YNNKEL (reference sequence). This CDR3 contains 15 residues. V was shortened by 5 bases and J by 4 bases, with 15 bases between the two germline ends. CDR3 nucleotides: TGTGCCAGCAGCACCCGACGGAGGAAATACAATGAGCAGTTCTTC. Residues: CASSTRRRKYNEQFF.

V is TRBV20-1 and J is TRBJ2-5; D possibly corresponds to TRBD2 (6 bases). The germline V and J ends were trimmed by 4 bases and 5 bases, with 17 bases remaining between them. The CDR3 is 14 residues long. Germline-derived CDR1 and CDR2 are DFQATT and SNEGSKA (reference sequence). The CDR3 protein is CSANRRGRRETQYF. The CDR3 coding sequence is TGCAGTGCTAACCGGCGGGGCAGAAGGGAGACCCAGTACTTC.

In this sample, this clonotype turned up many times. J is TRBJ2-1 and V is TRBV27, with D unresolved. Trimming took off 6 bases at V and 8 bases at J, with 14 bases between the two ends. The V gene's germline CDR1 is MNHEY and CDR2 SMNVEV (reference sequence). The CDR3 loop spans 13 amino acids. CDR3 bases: TGTGCCAGCAGCAGCCCTGGGGTCTATGAGCAGTTCTTC. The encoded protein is CASSSPGVYEQFF.

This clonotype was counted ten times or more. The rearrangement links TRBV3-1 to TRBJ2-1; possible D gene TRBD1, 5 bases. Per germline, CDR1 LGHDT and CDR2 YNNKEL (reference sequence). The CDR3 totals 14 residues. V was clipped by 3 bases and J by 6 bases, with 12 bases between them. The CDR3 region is CASSQVDRGNEQFF. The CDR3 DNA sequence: TGTGCCAGCAGCCAGGTAGACAGAGGCAATGAGCAGTTCTTC.

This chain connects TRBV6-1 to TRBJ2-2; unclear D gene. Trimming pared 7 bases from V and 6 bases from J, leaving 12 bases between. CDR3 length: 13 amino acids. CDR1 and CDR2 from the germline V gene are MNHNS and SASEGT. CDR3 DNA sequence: TGTGCCAGCAAAATCACAGTAGCCGGGGAGCTGTTTTTT. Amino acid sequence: CASKITVAGELFF.

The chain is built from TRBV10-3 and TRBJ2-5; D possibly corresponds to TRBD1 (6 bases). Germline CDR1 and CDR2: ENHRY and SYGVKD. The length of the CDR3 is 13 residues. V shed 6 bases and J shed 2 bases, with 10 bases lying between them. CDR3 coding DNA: TGTGCCATCAGACCAGGGGTACAAGAGACCCAGTACTTC. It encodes CAIRPGVQETQYF.

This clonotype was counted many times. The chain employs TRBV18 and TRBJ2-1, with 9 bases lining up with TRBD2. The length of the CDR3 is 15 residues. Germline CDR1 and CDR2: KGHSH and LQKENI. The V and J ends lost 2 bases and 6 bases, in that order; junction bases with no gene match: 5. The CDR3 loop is CASSPGRGGLNEQFF. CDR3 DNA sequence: TGTGCCAGCTCACCAGGGCGGGGGGGCCTCAATGAGCAGTTCTTC.

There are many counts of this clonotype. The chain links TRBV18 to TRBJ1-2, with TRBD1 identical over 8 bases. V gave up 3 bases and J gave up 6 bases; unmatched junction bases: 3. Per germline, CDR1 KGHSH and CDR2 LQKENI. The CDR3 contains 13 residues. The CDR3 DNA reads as TGTGCCAGCTCACCGGGACAGGCGGATGGCTACACCTTC. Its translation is CASSPGQADGYTF.

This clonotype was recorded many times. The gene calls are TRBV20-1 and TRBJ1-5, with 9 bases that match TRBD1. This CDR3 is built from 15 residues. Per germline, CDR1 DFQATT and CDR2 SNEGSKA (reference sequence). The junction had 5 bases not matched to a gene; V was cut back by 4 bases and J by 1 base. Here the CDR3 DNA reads TGCAGTGCTAATGAAGGACAGGGGAGCAATCAGCCCCAGCATTTT. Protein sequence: CSANEGQGSNQPQHF.

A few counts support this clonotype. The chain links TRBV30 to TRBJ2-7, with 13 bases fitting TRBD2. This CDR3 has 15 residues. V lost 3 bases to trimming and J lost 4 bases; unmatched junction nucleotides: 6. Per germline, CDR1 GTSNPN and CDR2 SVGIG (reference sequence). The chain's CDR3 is CAWRTGLAGTYEQYF. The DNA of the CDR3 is TGTGCCTGGAGAACGGGACTAGCGGGGACTTACGAGCAGTACTTC.

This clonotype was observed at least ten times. The CDR3 sequence is CASSLVVREEGEQFF. CDR3 bases: TGCGCCAGCAGCTTGGTTGTCAGGGAGGAGGGTGAGCAGTTCTTC. The chain is built from TRBV5-1 and TRBJ2-1; D is perhaps TRBD2 (6 bases). The CDR3 is 15 amino acids. Germline V gene sequence: CDR1 SGHRS, CDR2 YFSETQ. The V end lost 0 bases, the J end lost 9 bases, and 16 bases lay between the germline ends.

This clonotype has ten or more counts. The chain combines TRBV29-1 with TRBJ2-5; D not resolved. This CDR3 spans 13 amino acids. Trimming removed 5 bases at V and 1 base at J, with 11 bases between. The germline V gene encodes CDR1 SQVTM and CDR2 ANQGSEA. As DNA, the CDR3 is TGCAGCGTTAATGACCCGTTCCAAGAGACCCAGTACTTC. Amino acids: CSVNDPFQETQYF.

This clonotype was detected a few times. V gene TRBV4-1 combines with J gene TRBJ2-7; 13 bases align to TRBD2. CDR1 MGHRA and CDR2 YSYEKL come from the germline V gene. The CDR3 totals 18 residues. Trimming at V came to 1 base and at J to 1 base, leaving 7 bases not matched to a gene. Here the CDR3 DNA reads TGCGCCAGCAGCCAAGTTGGACTAGCGGGAGTTTCTTCCTACGAGCAGTACTTC. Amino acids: CASSQVGLAGVSSYEQYF.

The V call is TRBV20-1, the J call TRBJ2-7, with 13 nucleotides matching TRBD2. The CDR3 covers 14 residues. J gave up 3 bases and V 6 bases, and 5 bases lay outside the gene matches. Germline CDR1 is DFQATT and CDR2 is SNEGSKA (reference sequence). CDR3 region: CSAPGLAGYYEQYF. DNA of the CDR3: TGCAGTGCCCCGGGACTAGCGGGGTACTACGAGCAGTACTTC.

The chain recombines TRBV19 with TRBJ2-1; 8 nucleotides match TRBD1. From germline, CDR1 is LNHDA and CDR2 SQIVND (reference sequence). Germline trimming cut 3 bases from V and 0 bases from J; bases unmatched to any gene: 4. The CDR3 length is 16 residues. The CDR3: CASSISGGFSYNEQFF. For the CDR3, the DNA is TGTGCCAGTAGTATCTCAGGGGGCTTCTCCTACAATGAGCAGTTCTTC.

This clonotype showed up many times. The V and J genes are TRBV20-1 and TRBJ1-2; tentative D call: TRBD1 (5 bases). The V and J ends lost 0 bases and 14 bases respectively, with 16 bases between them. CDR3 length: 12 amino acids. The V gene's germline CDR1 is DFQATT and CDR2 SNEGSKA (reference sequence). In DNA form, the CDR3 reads TGCAGTGCTAGAGATGTCGGGACGGACTATACCTTC. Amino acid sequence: CSARDVGTDYTF.

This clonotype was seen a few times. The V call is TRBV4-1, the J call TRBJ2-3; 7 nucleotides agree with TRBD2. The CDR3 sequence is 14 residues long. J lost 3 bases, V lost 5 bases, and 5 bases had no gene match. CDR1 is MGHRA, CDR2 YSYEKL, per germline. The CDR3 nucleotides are TGCGCCAGCAGCTCACAACTAGCGACAGATACGCAGTATTTT. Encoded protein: CASSSQLATDTQYF.

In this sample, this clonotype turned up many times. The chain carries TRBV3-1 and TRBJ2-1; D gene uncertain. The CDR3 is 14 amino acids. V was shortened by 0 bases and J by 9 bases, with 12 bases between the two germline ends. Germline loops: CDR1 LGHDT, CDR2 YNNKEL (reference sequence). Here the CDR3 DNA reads TGTGCCAGCAGCCAAGAGATTTTTGCCGCTGAGCAGTTCTTC. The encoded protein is CASSQEIFAAEQFF.

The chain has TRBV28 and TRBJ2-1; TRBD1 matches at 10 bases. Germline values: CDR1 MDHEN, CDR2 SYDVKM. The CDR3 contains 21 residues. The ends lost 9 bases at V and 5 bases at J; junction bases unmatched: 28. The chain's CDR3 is CASSRRQGASSVPFGHNEQFF. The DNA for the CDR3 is TGTGCCAGTAGCCGCCGACAGGGGGCATCTTCTGTACCTTTTGGCCACAATGAGCAGTTCTTC.

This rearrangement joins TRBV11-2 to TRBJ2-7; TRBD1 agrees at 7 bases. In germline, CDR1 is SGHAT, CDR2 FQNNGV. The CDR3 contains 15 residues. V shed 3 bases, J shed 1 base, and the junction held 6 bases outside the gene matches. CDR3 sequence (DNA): TGTGCCAGCAGCTTCGGAAAGACAGGGTCCTACGAGCAGTACTTC. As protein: CASSFGKTGSYEQYF.

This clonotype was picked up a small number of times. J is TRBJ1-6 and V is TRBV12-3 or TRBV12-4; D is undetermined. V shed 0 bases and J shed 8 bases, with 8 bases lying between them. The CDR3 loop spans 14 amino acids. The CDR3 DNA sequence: TGTGCCAGCAGTTTAGCGTTAAGGGATTCACCCCTCCACTTT. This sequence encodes CASSLALRDSPLHF.

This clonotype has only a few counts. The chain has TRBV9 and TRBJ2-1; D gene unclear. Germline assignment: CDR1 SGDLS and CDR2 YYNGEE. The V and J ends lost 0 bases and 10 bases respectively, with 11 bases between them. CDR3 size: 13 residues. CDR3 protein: CASSVGASREQFF. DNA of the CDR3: TGTGCCAGCAGCGTAGGGGCCTCACGGGAGCAGTTCTTC.

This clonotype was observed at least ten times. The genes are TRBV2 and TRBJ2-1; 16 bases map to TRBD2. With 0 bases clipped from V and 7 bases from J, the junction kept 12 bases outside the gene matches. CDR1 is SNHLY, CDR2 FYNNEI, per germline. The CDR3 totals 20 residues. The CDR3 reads CASSEAGGGTSGRAWNEQFF. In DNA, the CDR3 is TGTGCCAGCAGTGAAGCGGGAGGTGGGACTAGCGGGAGGGCTTGGAATGAGCAGTTCTTC.